This record looks at one TCR beta chain sequence and its context. The sample belongs to a study of OX40 agonist ivuxolimab in advanced cancers. Study in general: Partial responses were recorded for three patients, including one with hepatocellular carcinoma and two with cutaneous melanoma.

Profiled with immunoSEQ multiplex PCR; TCRdb holds only in-frame clones, not every one. Of about 45,000 clones in the sample, around 90% were seen once. Prior autoimmune disease or systemic immunosuppression barred patients. Germline CDR1 reads SGHNT; CDR2 reads YENEEA. The germline V and J ends were trimmed by 4 bases and 8 bases, with 9 bases remaining between them. The CDR3 covers 12 residues. Specimen: CD4+ or CD8+ T cells sorted from blood, collected in a trial of the OX40 agonist ivuxolimab. The clonotype was recovered from an adult with an advanced solid tumor such as melanoma, head and neck, liver or kidney cancer. The genes are TRBV11-3 and TRBJ1-5; D is ambiguous. The CDR3 reads CASSSTSKPQHF. DNA for the CDR3: TGTGCCAGCAGCTCCACGAGTAAGCCCCAGCATTTT. Supplemented by reference TRBV11-3 and TRBJ1-5, the full variable domain reads EAGVVQSPRYKIIEKKQPVAFWCNPISGHNTLYWYLQNLGQGPELLIRYENEEAVDDSQLPKDRFSAERLKGVDSTLKIQPAELGDSAVYLCASSSTSKPQHFGDGTRLSIL.